This T cell receptor beta chain was sequenced for a study of blood T cell repertoires in COVID-19. Background on the study: T cells, B-cell-depleted T cells, or PBMCs supplied cDNA or gDNA.

Participants were aged about 18 to 89 years from 20 to 30 US areas. Trimming cost V 5 bases and J 5 bases; bases outside gene matches: 10. CDR3 size: 16 residues. CDR1 MNHEY and CDR2 SMNVEV come from the germline V gene (reference sequence). Per the study methods: Estimation of nucleated cell counts relied on the amplification of reference gene primers. Repertoires were generated with immunoSEQ multiplex PCR, while TCRdb's copy carries only in-frame clones and drops some. D and trimming come from the DNA, and the V and J calls and clone size come from that table. The repertoire holds 200,000 to 300,000 clones, with around 86% as singletons.

The clonotype originates from a woman younger than 35 who had recovered from COVID-19. Sequenced sample: PBMCs or T cells enriched from blood (not recorded which). V gene TRBV27 combines with J gene TRBJ2-5; 11 nucleotides align to TRBD2. The CDR3: CASSPRLAGLLETQYF. CDR3 nucleotides: TGTGCCAGCAGTCCACGACTAGCGGGGCTCCTGGAGACCCAGTACTTC.